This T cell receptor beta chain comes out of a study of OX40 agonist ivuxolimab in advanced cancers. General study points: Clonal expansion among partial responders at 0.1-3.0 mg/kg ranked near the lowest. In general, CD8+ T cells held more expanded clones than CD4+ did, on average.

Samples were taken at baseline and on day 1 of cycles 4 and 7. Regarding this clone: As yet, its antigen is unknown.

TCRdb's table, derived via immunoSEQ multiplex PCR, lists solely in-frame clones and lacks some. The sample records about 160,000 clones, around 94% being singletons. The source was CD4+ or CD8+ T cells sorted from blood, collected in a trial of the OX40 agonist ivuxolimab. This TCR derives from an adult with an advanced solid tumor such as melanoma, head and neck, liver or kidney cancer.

The CDR3 DNA is TGTGCCAGCAGTGAATACTCGGCCGCTGGAAACACCATATATTTT. Translated, it gives CASSEYSAAGNTIYF. The chain employs TRBV25-1 and TRBJ1-3; D ambiguous. Trimming left V 0 bases short and J 2 bases short, with 8 bases between. Germline lookup yields CDR1 MGHDK and CDR2 SYGVNS. CDR3 size: 15 residues.